Below, 10 T cell receptor beta chains from the same sample are listed, as sequenced in a study of shared clonotypes between healthy human individuals. Here immunoSEQ multiplex PCR was the method, and the copy in TCRdb shows in-frame clones only, minus some. The repertoire includes 2 million to 3 million clones, under 95% of them detected once, and 0.36% sits in the top ten. What was sequenced was naive CD4+ T cells from PBMCs. As for subset: CD45RA+ positively selected. All receptors come from a man aged 18 to 35 in good health. Some clones in this sample may be carry-over from other donors' samples.

This clone was seen a few times. The gene calls are TRBV11-2 and TRBJ1-1; D unresolved. The germline V gene has CDR1 SGHAT and CDR2 FQNNGV. This CDR3 has 13 amino acids. Trimming left V 7 bases short and J 4 bases short, with 13 bases between. This CDR3 is CASTARVATEAFF. The CDR3 nucleotides are TGTGCCAGCACCGCTAGAGTGGCCACTGAAGCTTTCTTT.

The rearrangement links TRBV7-9 to TRBJ2-1, with D perhaps matching TRBD1 or TRBD2 (5 bases each). The CDR3 runs 15 residues. The V end was cut by 1 base, the J end by 6 bases, with 13 bases between. Germline V gene data show CDR1 as SEHNR and CDR2 as FQNEAQ (reference sequence). The CDR3 region has the DNA TGTGCCAGCAGCTTAGGGGCCGGGACCACCAATGAGCAGTTCTTC. Residues: CASSLGAGTTNEQFF.

This chain links TRBV28 with TRBJ2-3, with D unclear. CDR3 length: 17 residues. V lost 4 bases and J 3 bases, leaving 20 bases between the germline ends. From germline, CDR1 is MDHEN and CDR2 SYDVKM. The CDR3 loop reads CASSSPQWALLTDTQYF. Here the CDR3 DNA reads TGTGCCAGCAGTTCCCCTCAGTGGGCGCTCCTAACAGATACGCAGTATTTT.

A remark on this clone: This sample also contains other DNA sequences that code for the same CDR3. The chain has TRBV7-9 and TRBJ2-3, with TRBD2 identical over 10 bases. This CDR3 comprises 15 residues. Germline loops: CDR1 SEHNR, CDR2 FQNEAQ (reference sequence). The V gene end was trimmed by 5 bases and the J gene end by 1 base; junction bases not matched to a gene: 3. The CDR3 spells CASSPGTSGTDTQYF. The CDR3 nucleotides are TGTGCCAGCAGCCCAGGGACTAGCGGCACAGATACGCAGTATTTT.

J is TRBJ1-2 and V is TRBV7-8, with a tentative D call TRBD1 (6 bases). V lost 5 bases and J 7 bases, leaving 11 bases between the germline ends. Germline V gene sequence: CDR1 SGHVS, CDR2 FQNEAQ. The CDR3 loop spans 12 amino acids. The CDR3 is CASSGGGPGYTF. The CDR3 coding sequence is TGTGCCAGCAGCGGAGGGGGGCCTGGCTACACCTTC.

J is TRBJ2-1 and V is TRBV28, with D maybe TRBD2 (6 bases). Between the trimmed V and J ends, which lost 1 base and 0 bases, there was a span of 19 bases. The CDR3 is 19 amino acids. Germline CDR1 reads MDHEN; CDR2 reads SYDVKM. For the CDR3, the DNA is TGTGCCAGCAGTTTATTAGGGCCGAATAGCGGAAGCTCCTACAATGAGCAGTTCTTC. As protein: CASSLLGPNSGSSYNEQFF. The full variable domain, with the rest looked up from reference TRBV28 and TRBJ2-1, is DVKVTQSSRYLVKRTGEKVFLECVQDMDHENMFWYRQDPGLGLRLIYFSYDVKMKEKGDIPEGYSVSREKKERFSLILESASTNQTSMYLCASSLLGPNSGSSYNEQFFGPGTRLTVL.

This clone was found once. The chain employs TRBV4-1 and TRBJ2-4; 14 bases are shared with TRBD2. The CDR3 extends over 16 amino acids. Germline CDR1 reads MGHRA; CDR2 reads YSYEKL. Losses at the gene ends were 1 base for V and 8 bases for J; bases not matched to a gene: 4. The CDR3 is CASSQGLAGGGDIQYF. The CDR3 region has the DNA TGCGCCAGCAGCCAAGGACTAGCGGGAGGGGGCGACATTCAGTACTTC.

The J gene is TRBJ1-5, the V gene TRBV28; 7 bases align to TRBD1. The CDR3 length is 15 residues. The V gene's germline CDR1 is MDHEN and CDR2 SYDVKM. V lost 5 bases and J lost 4; bases outside the gene matches: 8. The CDR3 sequence is CASSTGQVRNQPQHF. CDR3 bases: TGTGCCAGCAGTACCGGACAGGTCCGGAATCAGCCCCAGCATTTT.

The chain is built from TRBV30 and TRBJ1-5, with D possibly being TRBD1 (6 bases). The CDR3 totals 14 residues. CDR1 and CDR2 (germline): GTSNPN, SVGIG (reference sequence). V lost 0 bases and J 5 bases, leaving 11 bases between the germline ends. DNA of the CDR3: TGTGCCTGGAGTGTACTGGGGGCGGATCAGCCCCAGCATTTT. Amino acids: CAWSVLGADQPQHF.

J is TRBJ1-5 and V is TRBV19; D unclear. Trimming removed 5 bases from V and 0 bases from J, with 14 bases in between. Germline V gene lookup returns CDR1 LNHDA and CDR2 SQIVND (reference sequence). This CDR3 is built from 16 residues. CDR3 protein: CASSFGLSYSNQPQHF. The CDR3, as DNA: TGTGCCAGTAGTTTTGGCCTTTCCTATAGCAATCAGCCCCAGCATTTT.